This TCR beta chain comes out of a study of T cell responses to AZD1222 COVID-19 vaccine. Study results and limitations: In all cases, repertoires were sampled only after the peak T cell response. Clonal diversity was possibly underestimated; the donors were predominantly white British and more often female.

Concerning this clone: Antigen unknown. Other nucleotide sequences from this sample produce the same CDR3.

Profiled with immunoSEQ multiplex PCR; TCRdb holds only in-frame clones, not every one. The repertoire consists of about 98,000 clones, with almost 90% occurring once and the leading ten covering 9% to 12%. Germline-derived CDR1 and CDR2 are MNHEY and SMNVEV (reference sequence). The V end was cut by 3 bases, the J end by 1 base, with 6 bases between. The CDR3 loop spans 13 amino acids. Material: peripheral blood, obtained on day 0 of MenACWY control vaccination. The sequence derives from an adult in good health. V usage is TRBV27 and J usage is TRBJ1-1; D is uncertain. CDR3 protein: CASSFGGNTEAFF. The CDR3 DNA reads as TGTGCCAGCAGTTTCGGTGGGAACACTGAAGCTTTCTTT.